The 30 T cell receptor beta chains below were found in one sample sequenced in a study of blood T cell repertoires in COVID-19. Some clones are missing from TCRdb's copy, which holds only in-frame ones; the method was immunoSEQ multiplex PCR. The data show about 370,000 clones, with around 87% seen just once and around 1% held by the top ten. What was sequenced was PBMCs or T cells enriched from blood (not recorded which). These receptors all stem from a man aged 18 to 30 who had recovered from COVID-19.

This sequence joins TRBV13 and TRBJ1-1; D unclear. The V gene lost 2 bases and the J gene lost 1 base, with 2 bases spanning the gap. The germline V gene encodes CDR1 PRHDT and CDR2 FYEKMQ (reference sequence). This CDR3 comprises 12 residues. CDR3 in DNA: TGTGCCAGCAGCTTACGGAACACTGAAGCTTTCTTT. Residues: CASSLRNTEAFF.

The CDR3 DNA sequence: TGCAGCGCCTTACTAATGAGACAGGGAAGAGGGCCAGCCAAAAACATTCAGTACTTC. As protein: CSALLMRQGRGPAKNIQYF. The V and J genes are TRBV29-1 and TRBJ2-4, with TRBD1 matching over 7 bases. CDR1 and CDR2 from the germline V gene are SQVTM and ANQGSEA. The V gene end was trimmed by 7 bases and the J gene end by 0 bases; junction bases not matched to a gene: 21. CDR3 length: 19 residues.

The chain recombines TRBV6-5 with TRBJ2-1; D is possibly TRBD1 (5 bases). Looked up from germline, CDR1 is MNHEY and CDR2 is SVGAGI. V lost 0 bases to trimming and J lost 1 base, with 10 bases between them. The CDR3 loop spans 16 amino acids. CDR3 sequence reads: CASSYSDSRSYNEQFF. CDR3 sequence (DNA): TGTGCCAGCAGTTACTCTGACAGCCGGTCCTACAATGAGCAGTTCTTC.

V usage is TRBV14 and J usage is TRBJ1-2, with 7 bases fitting TRBD1. Trimming at V came to 2 bases and at J to 8 bases, leaving 8 bases not matched to a gene. Looked up from germline, CDR1 is SGHDN and CDR2 is FVKESK. The CDR3 spans 14 residues. This CDR3 reads CASSQQTGLGGYTF. DNA of the CDR3: TGTGCCAGCAGCCAACAGACAGGGTTGGGGGGCTACACCTTC.

This chain links TRBV2 with TRBJ1-4; 10 positions agree with TRBD1. V lost 6 bases, J lost 10 bases, and 11 bases stayed unmatched. CDR1 SNHLY and CDR2 FYNNEI come from the germline V gene. The CDR3 has 15 amino acids. This chain's CDR3 is CASRDPGQGIRKLFF. CDR3 sequence (DNA): TGTGCCAGCAGAGATCCGGGACAGGGGATTCGAAAACTGTTTTTT. Drawing the rest from reference TRBV2 and TRBJ1-4, the complete variable domain is EPEVTQTPSHQVTQMGQEVILRCVPISNHLYFYWYRQILGQKVEFLVSFYNNEISEKSEIFDDQFSVERPDGSNFTLKIRSTKLEDSAMYFCASRDPGQGIRKLFFGSGTQLSVL.

This chain links TRBV4-1 with TRBJ1-2, with D possibly matching TRBD1 (6 bases). Germline V CDR1 and CDR2: MGHRA, YSYEKL. The CDR3 is 12 residues long. V gave up 4 bases and J gave up 11 bases, with 14 bases separating them. The CDR3 region has the DNA TGCGCCAGCAGCCTTTCAGGGGTTGGTTACACCTTC. It translates to CASSLSGVGYTF.

The chain couples TRBV5-6 to TRBJ2-7, with TRBD2 as a possible D gene (5 bases). V lost 4 bases to trimming and J lost 0 bases, with 14 bases between them. The germline CDR1 and CDR2 sequences are SGHDT and YYEEEE. This CDR3 region has 15 residues. CDR3 DNA sequence: TGTGCCAGCAGCCACGGAAACCGGGACTCCTACGAGCAGTACTTC. Protein product: CASSHGNRDSYEQYF. Based on the CDR3 plus reference TRBV5-6 and TRBJ2-7, the full variable domain is DAGVTQSPTHLIKTRGQQVTLRCSPKSGHDTVSWYQQALGQGPQFIFQYYEEEERQRGNFPDRFSGHQFPNYSSELNVNALLLGDSALYLCASSHGNRDSYEQYFGPGTRLTVT.

CDR3 DNA sequence: TGCAGCGTTGGAACGGGGAACTATGGCTACACCTTC. It translates to CSVGTGNYGYTF. The chain couples TRBV29-1 to TRBJ1-2, with no clear D. This CDR3 spans 12 amino acids. Germline values: CDR1 SQVTM, CDR2 ANQGSEA. Deletions cut 4 bases from V and 2 bases from J, with 8 bases between.

This chain links TRBV4-1 with TRBJ1-5; 9 positions agree with TRBD1. Germline V gene sequence: CDR1 MGHRA, CDR2 YSYEKL. This CDR3 has 14 amino acids. V was clipped by 4 bases and J by 5 bases; unmatched bases: 3. The CDR3 reads CASSPRTGDQPQHF. CDR3 DNA sequence: TGCGCCAGCAGCCCTCGGACAGGGGATCAGCCCCAGCATTTT.

This chain links TRBV6-2 or TRBV6-3 with TRBJ2-2, with 12 bases lining up with TRBD2. Germline CDR1 is MNHEY and CDR2 is SVGEGT. The V segment lost 4 bases and the J segment 3 bases; nucleotides outside the gene matches: 0. The CDR3 is 15 residues long. The CDR3 DNA reads TGTGCCAGCAGTTCTAGCGGGAGGGACACCGGGGAGCTGTTTTTT. It yields the protein CASSSSGRDTGELFF.

The V and J genes are TRBV5-1 and TRBJ1-6, with 11 bases aligning to TRBD1. The CDR3 spans 15 residues. The ends lost 0 bases at V and 9 bases at J; junction bases unmatched: 2. Per germline, CDR1 SGHRS and CDR2 YFSETQ. As DNA, the CDR3 is TGCGCCAGCAGCTTGGCCGGACAGGGGGCTTCACCCCTCCACTTT. It specifies CASSLAGQGASPLHF.

This chain links TRBV7-2 with TRBJ2-7; TRBD2 might be the D (6 bases). The CDR3 has 12 amino acids. Trimming stripped 5 bases from V and 12 bases from J, with 17 bases between. Per the germline V gene, CDR1 is SGHTA and CDR2 is FQGNSA. This CDR3 reads CASSAGGPLGYF. The CDR3 nucleotides read TGTGCCAGCAGCGCCGGGGGACCTCTCGGGTACTTC.

V and J are TRBV6-5 and TRBJ1-2; the D is unclear. This CDR3 spans 13 amino acids. V lost 8 bases and J lost 6, with 16 bases in between. Germline V lookup: CDR1 MNHEY, CDR2 SVGAGI. CDR3 region: CASLDHEAHGYTF. The CDR3 region has the DNA TGTGCCAGCCTTGACCACGAGGCCCATGGCTACACCTTC.

The chain couples TRBV2 to TRBJ1-2; D unresolved. Between the trimmed V and J ends, which lost 7 bases and 7 bases, there was a span of 16 bases. Germline CDR1 reads SNHLY; CDR2 reads FYNNEI. The CDR3 length is 13 residues. The CDR3 loop is CASIIADLGGYTF. The CDR3 DNA follows: TGTGCCAGCATTATAGCGGACTTAGGTGGCTACACCTTC.

This rearrangement joins TRBV28 to TRBJ1-4; maybe TRBD1 (6 bases). Germline V gene lookup returns CDR1 MDHEN and CDR2 SYDVKM. The V end was cut by 6 bases, the J end by 8 bases, with 16 bases between. There are 14 residues in the CDR3. The CDR3 sequence is CASRLSLDSEKLFF. CDR3 bases: TGTGCCAGCAGACTTTCCTTGGACAGCGAAAAACTGTTTTTT.

The chain employs TRBV15 and TRBJ2-7; tentative D call: TRBD1 (6 bases). The V gene's germline CDR1 is LNHNV and CDR2 YYDKDF (reference sequence). The CDR3 spans 14 residues. The V gene lost 5 bases and the J gene lost 6 bases, with 17 bases spanning the gap. The CDR3 region is CATSVGQGNPEQYF. The CDR3 DNA reads as TGTGCCACCAGCGTAGGTCAGGGGAACCCCGAGCAGTACTTC.

The CDR3 sequence: CASSLDSQSYGYTF. The DNA of the CDR3 is TGTGCCAGCAGCTTGGACAGTCAGTCCTATGGCTACACCTTC. This rearrangement joins TRBV7-9 to TRBJ1-2, with D perhaps matching TRBD1 (6 bases). V lost 3 bases and J 4 bases, leaving 12 bases between the germline ends. Germline CDR1 and CDR2: SEHNR and FQNEAQ (reference sequence). The CDR3 has 14 residues.

The chain uses TRBV4-3 and TRBJ1-1; 9 bases fit TRBD1. Germline CDR1 reads LGHNA; CDR2 reads YSLEER. J gave up 7 bases and V 3 bases, and 3 bases lay outside the gene matches. This CDR3 spans 13 amino acids. The CDR3 reads CASSQPGQGEAFF. The DNA for the CDR3 is TGCGCCAGCAGCCAGCCGGGACAGGGTGAAGCTTTCTTT.

The gene calls are TRBV10-1 and TRBJ1-2; 7 nucleotides match TRBD1. The germline V gene encodes CDR1 WNHNN and CDR2 SYGVQD (reference sequence). The CDR3 is 13 residues long. J gave up 5 bases and V 2 bases, and 2 bases lay outside the gene matches. The DNA of the CDR3 is TGCGCCAGCAGTGAGACAGGGGATTATGGCTACACCTTC. It translates to CASSETGDYGYTF.

The chain uses TRBV27 and TRBJ1-2; D gene ambiguous. Germline CDR1 reads MNHEY; CDR2 reads SMNVEV (reference sequence). Deletions cut 5 bases from V and 7 bases from J, with 23 bases between. This CDR3 has 16 residues. In DNA, the CDR3 is TGTGCCAGCAGTCTCCGGAGGACTCCGGCGGGGTCTGGCTACACCTTC. It encodes CASSLRRTPAGSGYTF.

The rearrangement links TRBV3-1 (or the pseudogene TRBV3-2) to TRBJ1-2; 7 nucleotides agree with TRBD1. The CDR3 spans 14 residues. After removal of 1 base from V and 7 bases from J, the junction contained 6 bases not matched to a gene. Germline CDR1 is LGHDT and CDR2 is YNNKEL (reference sequence). CDR3 nucleotide sequence: TGTGCCAGCAGCCAAGGGAGGGGGCCTGGTGGCTACACCTTC. It is translated as CASSQGRGPGGYTF.

The rearrangement joins TRBV28 to TRBJ1-5; no clear D. CDR3 length: 15 amino acids. In germline, CDR1 is MDHEN, CDR2 SYDVKM. Deletions cut 6 bases from V and 6 bases from J, with 18 bases between. CDR3 coding DNA: TGTGCCAGCAGCCTATCCCTAACGCGGTTTCAGCCCCAGCATTTT. Its translation is CASSLSLTRFQPQHF.

V and J are TRBV30 and TRBJ1-5, with 10 bases aligning to TRBD1. Germline V gene lookup returns CDR1 GTSNPN and CDR2 SVGIG (reference sequence). V lost 0 bases and J lost 4; bases outside the gene matches: 6. The CDR3 totals 16 residues. The DNA of the CDR3 is TGTGCCTGGAGTGTATTGGGGACAGGGGCAAATCAGCCCCAGCATTTT. Protein sequence: CAWSVLGTGANQPQHF.

The V gene is TRBV19, the J gene TRBJ1-5; 8 nucleotides align to TRBD1. Germline lookup yields CDR1 LNHDA and CDR2 SQIVND (reference sequence). The CDR3 contains 18 residues. With 2 bases clipped from V and 5 bases from J, the junction kept 14 bases outside the gene matches. The CDR3 DNA follows: TGTGCCAGTAGTATATCCTTTTCCGGGACAGGCATTTATCAGCCCCAGCATTTT. Translating it yields CASSISFSGTGIYQPQHF.

This chain connects TRBV6-1 to TRBJ1-5; no reliable D call. Germline lookup yields CDR1 MNHNS and CDR2 SASEGT. The V and J ends lost 3 bases and 0 bases respectively, with 6 bases between them. The CDR3 runs 14 residues. The CDR3 region has the DNA TGTGCCAGCAGTGATTGGAGTAGCAATCAGCCCCAGCATTTT. Translating gives CASSDWSSNQPQHF.

The chain uses TRBV7-7 and TRBJ2-1, with TRBD2 as a possible D gene (7 bases). Looked up from germline, CDR1 is SSHAT and CDR2 is FNYEAQ (reference sequence). V lost 1 base, J lost 9 bases, and 13 bases lay in between. The CDR3 sequence is 14 residues long. This CDR3 is CASSLEGGRGEQFF. The CDR3 DNA reads TGTGCCAGCAGCTTAGAGGGGGGGCGTGGTGAGCAGTTCTTC.

This chain links TRBV7-9 with TRBJ1-5; D remains ambiguous. Germline CDR1 is SEHNR and CDR2 is FQNEAQ (reference sequence). The ends were cut back, 3 bases at V and 0 bases at J, with 6 bases in the middle. CDR3 length equals 14 residues. CDR3 DNA sequence: TGTGCCAGCAGCTTGTTAGATAGCAATCAGCCCCAGCATTTT. This encodes CASSLLDSNQPQHF.

The V call is TRBV29-1, the J call TRBJ1-3, with a tentative D call TRBD1 (5 bases). The CDR3 has 13 residues. The germline V gene has CDR1 SQVTM and CDR2 ANQGSEA. V was pared by 4 bases and J by 3 bases, with 10 bases between. CDR3 sequence (DNA): TGCAGCGTTGGGGCAGGGAATGGAAACACCATATATTTT. Protein: CSVGAGNGNTIYF.

This clone was picked up a small number of times. Compared with germline, one end of the junction differs, possibly owing to a read error. The chain joins TRBV7-9 to TRBJ1-6, with D tentatively TRBD1 (5 bases). The CDR3 is made up of 15 amino acids. CDR1 and CDR2 (germline): SEHNR, FQNEAQ (reference sequence). As DNA, the CDR3 is TGTGCCAGCAGCCCAGGTTCAGGGTATAGTTCACCCCTCCACTTT. Protein sequence: CASSPGSGYSSPLHF.

This clone was counted a single time. The V gene is TRBV28, the J gene TRBJ1-2, with D perhaps TRBD1 (5 bases). Germline V lookup: CDR1 MDHEN, CDR2 SYDVKM. CDR3 length: 17 residues. Trimming cost V 1 base and J 7 bases, with 22 bases left between them. CDR3: CASSLLVGVGGSTGYTF. CDR3 nucleotides: TGTGCCAGCAGTTTATTAGTGGGGGTCGGGGGATCCACTGGCTACACCTTC.